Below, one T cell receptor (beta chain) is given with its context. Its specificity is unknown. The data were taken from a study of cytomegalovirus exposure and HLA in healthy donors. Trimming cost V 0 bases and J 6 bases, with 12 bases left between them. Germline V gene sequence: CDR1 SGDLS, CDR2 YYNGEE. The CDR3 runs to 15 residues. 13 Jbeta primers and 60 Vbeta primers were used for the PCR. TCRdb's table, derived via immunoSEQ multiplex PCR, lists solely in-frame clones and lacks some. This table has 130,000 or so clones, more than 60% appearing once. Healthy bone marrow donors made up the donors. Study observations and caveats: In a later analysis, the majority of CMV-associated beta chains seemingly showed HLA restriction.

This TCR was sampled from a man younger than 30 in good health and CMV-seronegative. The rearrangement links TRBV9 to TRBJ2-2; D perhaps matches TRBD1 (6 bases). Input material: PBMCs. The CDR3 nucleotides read TGTGCCAGCAGCGTAGCTGGCAGGGGCCCCGGGGAGCTGTTTTTT. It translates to CASSVAGRGPGELFF.